Each of the 16 T cell receptor beta chains below was sequenced from the same sample in a study of blood T cell repertoires in COVID-19. Measured with immunoSEQ multiplex PCR; TCRdb has only the in-frame clones, and not every one. The table includes some 420,000 clones, 85% to 90% detected once. Sequenced sample: PBMCs or T cells enriched from blood (not recorded which). Receptors were obtained from a man aged 25-45 years who had recovered from COVID-19.

The J gene is TRBJ2-7, the V gene TRBV29-1, with TRBD2 as a possible D gene (6 bases). V was shortened by 2 bases and J by 0 bases, with 8 bases between the two germline ends. Germline V gives CDR1 SQVTM, CDR2 ANQGSEA. The CDR3 has 13 amino acids. As DNA, the CDR3 is TGCAGCGTTGAACCCGGGAGCTCCTACGAGCAGTACTTC. Residues: CSVEPGSSYEQYF.

This clone was detected only a few times. The J gene is TRBJ2-3, the V gene TRBV15, with a possible D match to TRBD2 (6 bases). Looked up from germline, CDR1 is LNHNV and CDR2 is YYDKDF (reference sequence). The CDR3 runs 17 residues. The V gene lost 0 bases and the J gene lost 3 bases, with 16 bases spanning the gap. The DNA of the CDR3 is TGTGCCACCAGCAGAGATATTAGCGGAATCGGGACAGATACGCAGTATTTT. It codes for CATSRDISGIGTDTQYF.

The CDR3 DNA is TGTGCCAGCAGTGATTTGGCGGAGGCCCCCTACGAGCAGTACTTC. It yields the protein CASSDLAEAPYEQYF. This chain connects TRBV25-1 to TRBJ2-7; D possibly corresponds to TRBD2 (5 bases). Between the trimmed V and J ends, which lost 3 bases and 2 bases, there was a span of 14 bases. Germline V gene lookup returns CDR1 MGHDK and CDR2 SYGVNS. The CDR3 consists of 15 residues.

This chain uses TRBV19 with TRBJ1-2; D is ambiguous. V lost 5 bases and J 4 bases, leaving 11 bases between the germline ends. This CDR3 spans 13 amino acids. From germline, CDR1 is LNHDA and CDR2 SQIVND (reference sequence). For the CDR3, the DNA is TGTGCCAGTAGTTTGCTTCGGGGCTATGGCTACACCTTC. Translation: CASSLLRGYGYTF.

The chain carries TRBV5-1 and TRBJ2-5, with a tentative D call TRBD1 (5 bases). V lost 4 bases to trimming and J lost 0 bases, with 13 bases between them. Germline V gene lookup returns CDR1 SGHRS and CDR2 YFSETQ. The CDR3 extends over 15 amino acids. The CDR3 is CASSGALGDQETQYF. The CDR3 region has the DNA TGCGCCAGCAGCGGGGCCCTGGGCGACCAAGAGACCCAGTACTTC.

Here the CDR3 reads CASSSPDSPYEQYF. The CDR3 DNA follows: TGTGCCAGCAGTTCCCCGGACAGCCCCTACGAGCAGTACTTC. This sequence joins TRBV6-6 and TRBJ2-7; D possibly corresponds to TRBD1 (6 bases). V was cut by 4 bases and J by 2 bases, with 12 bases left in between. CDR1 is MNHNY, CDR2 SVGAGI, per germline (reference sequence). This CDR3 region has 14 residues.

The chain links TRBV13 to TRBJ1-1, with D unresolved. CDR3 length: 13 residues. Germline V gives CDR1 PRHDT, CDR2 FYEKMQ (reference sequence). V lost 5 bases and J lost 1, with 8 bases in between. The CDR3 bases are TGTGCCAGCAGCGCTAACAGGAACACTGAAGCTTTCTTT. Its protein is CASSANRNTEAFF.

This clone was counted once. The chain employs TRBV10-3 and TRBJ2-7, with 10 bases that match TRBD2. V was clipped by 6 bases and J by 3 bases; unmatched bases: 2. The CDR3 length is 13 residues. CDR1 is ENHRY, CDR2 SYGVKD, per germline. CDR3 sequence (DNA): TGTGCCATCAGGCTAGCGGGGGTCTACGAGCAGTACTTC. This codes for CAIRLAGVYEQYF.

The chain combines TRBV28 with TRBJ1-2; 8 bases map to TRBD1. Per germline, CDR1 MDHEN and CDR2 SYDVKM. The CDR3 is 15 residues long. The ends lost 6 bases at V and 5 bases at J; junction bases unmatched: 11. As DNA, the CDR3 is TGTGCCAGCAGGCTCGAGACCGGGACAGGATATGGCTACACCTTC. Residues: CASRLETGTGYGYTF.

The chain carries TRBV11-3 and TRBJ2-2; TRBD2 agrees at 8 bases. The V gene's germline CDR1 is SGHNT and CDR2 YENEEA. V trimming: 5 bases; J trimming: 5 bases; junction bases outside the gene matches: 10. The CDR3 is 16 amino acids. The CDR3 sequence: CASSRGGGRLTGELFF. CDR3 nucleotide sequence: TGTGCCAGCAGCCGGGGAGGCGGGAGGTTAACCGGGGAGCTGTTTTTT.

This clone came up once. The chain is built from TRBV27 and TRBJ1-5, with D unclear. V shed 3 bases and J shed 9 bases, with 18 bases lying between them. Per germline, CDR1 MNHEY and CDR2 SMNVEV (reference sequence). CDR3 length equals 15 residues. CDR3 bases: TGTGCCAGCAGTTTGGGCGGCGGGTTGGGGAGGCCCCAGCATTTT. Its protein product is CASSLGGGLGRPQHF.

DNA of the CDR3: TGTGCCAGCAGCTTCCCCAATTATGAGCAGTTCTTC. This sequence encodes CASSFPNYEQFF. The chain couples TRBV5-4 to TRBJ2-1; the D is unclear. The length of the CDR3 is 12 residues. The ends were cut back, 2 bases at V and 8 bases at J, with 8 bases in the middle. Germline CDR1 and CDR2: SGHNT and YYREEE (reference sequence).

The chain links TRBV7-9 to TRBJ1-2; no firm D call. V was trimmed by 1 base and J by 7 bases, leaving 10 bases between them. Germline assignment: CDR1 SEHNR and CDR2 FQNEAQ (reference sequence). The CDR3 extends over 13 amino acids. Written as DNA, the CDR3 is TGTGCCAGCAGCTTAGGGGGAGTAACTGGCTACACCTTC. This codes for CASSLGGVTGYTF.

This chain uses TRBV29-1 with TRBJ2-2; 7 bases agree with TRBD1. J gave up 4 bases and V 1 base, and 12 bases lay outside the gene matches. CDR3 length: 17 residues. The germline CDR1 and CDR2 sequences are SQVTM and ANQGSEA. The CDR3, as DNA: TGCAGCGTTGAAGGAGTGGGACAGAAAACCAGCACCGGGGAGCTGTTTTTT. This translates into CSVEGVGQKTSTGELFF.

V and J are TRBV2 and TRBJ2-7; tentative D call: TRBD1 (6 bases). This CDR3 has 12 residues. Germline CDR1 reads SNHLY; CDR2 reads FYNNEI. V lost 6 bases and J lost 3, with 9 bases in between. The CDR3 reads CASSSRGYEQYF. The CDR3 DNA reads as TGTGCCAGCAGCTCCAGGGGCTACGAGCAGTACTTC.

The J gene is TRBJ2-1, the V gene TRBV3-1 (or the pseudogene TRBV3-2), with TRBD2 matching over 10 bases. With 2 bases clipped from V and 8 bases from J, the junction kept 6 bases outside the gene matches. CDR3 size: 15 residues. Germline V gene lookup returns CDR1 LGHDT and CDR2 YNNKEL (reference sequence). CDR3: CASSQLAGAADEQFF. Here the CDR3 DNA reads TGTGCCAGCAGCCAACTAGCGGGAGCGGCTGATGAGCAGTTCTTC.